The TCR beta chain under discussion was sequenced for a study of T cell responses to AZD1222 COVID-19 vaccine. About the study: Pooled together were second doses at about 4 or about 12 weeks.

Germline V lookup: CDR1 DFQATT, CDR2 SNEGSKA (reference sequence). V lost 2 bases to trimming and J lost 6 bases, with 5 bases between them. This CDR3 contains 11 residues. Of note for this clone: Its antigen is not identified.

Sequenced by immunoSEQ multiplex PCR; TCRdb stores in-frame clones only, minus some. The table lists 150,000 to 200,000 clones, roughly 89% of them singletons. Overall study findings and caveats: Epitopes outside B.1.351 and B.1.1.7 mutated regions reportedly drew nearly half of spike TCRs. Clonal diversity was possibly underestimated, and the donors were mostly white British, with more females.

The TCR comes from an adult in good health. The J gene is TRBJ2-1, the V gene TRBV20-1; no definite D call. The sequenced sample was peripheral blood, obtained on day 0 of AZD1222 vaccination. The DNA of the CDR3 is TGCAGTGCTAGAATAGTCAATGAGCAGTTCTTC. Residues: CSARIVNEQFF.